This section outlines one TCR beta chain sequence together with its context. The antigen remains undetermined. The data are from a study of OX40 agonist ivuxolimab in advanced cancers. Study overall: The dose-escalation group included hepatocellular carcinoma, melanoma, renal cell carcinoma and head and neck cancer. General study points: People who partly responded at 0.1-3.0 mg/kg had some of the least clonal expansion seen. Part of the nonresponder group also had normalized T-cell clonal expansion that was low.

Method: immunoSEQ multiplex PCR; TCRdb's copy keeps in-frame clones and lacks some. The table has 82,000 or so clones, roughly 92% seen once. Exclusion applied to patients with autoimmune disease history or systemic immunosuppression. Germline CDR1 MNHEY, CDR2 SMNVEV (reference sequence). Trimming took 7 bases from V and 6 from J, leaving 22 bases between them. This CDR3 region has 17 residues. The source of this sequence is an adult with an advanced solid tumor such as melanoma, head and neck, liver or kidney cancer. The chain couples TRBV27 to TRBJ1-6; the D is unclear. The sequencing here drew on CD4+ or CD8+ T cells sorted from blood, taken in a trial of the OX40 agonist ivuxolimab. CDR3 region: CASTVRAGHPSNSPLHF. In DNA form, the CDR3 reads TGTGCCAGCACTGTCCGGGCAGGTCACCCTAGTAATTCACCCCTCCACTTT.